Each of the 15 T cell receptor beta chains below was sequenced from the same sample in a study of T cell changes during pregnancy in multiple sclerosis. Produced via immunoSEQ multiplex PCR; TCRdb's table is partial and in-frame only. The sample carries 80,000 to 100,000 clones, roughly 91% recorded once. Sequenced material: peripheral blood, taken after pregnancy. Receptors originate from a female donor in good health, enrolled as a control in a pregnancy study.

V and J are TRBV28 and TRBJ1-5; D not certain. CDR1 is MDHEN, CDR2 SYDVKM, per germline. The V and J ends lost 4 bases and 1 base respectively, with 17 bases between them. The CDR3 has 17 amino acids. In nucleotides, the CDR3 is TGTGCCAGCAGTTCCTCCCGGGGAGATAGGAGCAATCAGCCCCAGCATTTT. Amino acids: CASSSSRGDRSNQPQHF.

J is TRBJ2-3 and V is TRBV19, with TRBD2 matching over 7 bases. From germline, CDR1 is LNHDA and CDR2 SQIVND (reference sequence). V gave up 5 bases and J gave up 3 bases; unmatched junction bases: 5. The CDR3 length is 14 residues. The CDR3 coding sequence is TGTGCCAGTAGTCCCGGGGGGAGAACAGATACGCAGTATTTT. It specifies CASSPGGRTDTQYF. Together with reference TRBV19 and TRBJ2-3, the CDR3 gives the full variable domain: DGGITQSPKYLFRKEGQNVTLSCEQNLNHDAMYWYRQDPGQGLRLIYYSQIVNDFQKGDIAEGYSVSREKKESFPLTVTSAQKNPTAFYLCASSPGGRTDTQYFGPGTRLTVL.

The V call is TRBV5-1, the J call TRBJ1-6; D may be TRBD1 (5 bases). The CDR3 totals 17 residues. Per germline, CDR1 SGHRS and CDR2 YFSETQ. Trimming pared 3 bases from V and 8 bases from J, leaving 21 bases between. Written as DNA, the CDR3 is TGCGCCAGCAGCTCCCGGGGACTCGGCAGGGATGATTCACCCCTCCACTTT. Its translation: CASSSRGLGRDDSPLHF.

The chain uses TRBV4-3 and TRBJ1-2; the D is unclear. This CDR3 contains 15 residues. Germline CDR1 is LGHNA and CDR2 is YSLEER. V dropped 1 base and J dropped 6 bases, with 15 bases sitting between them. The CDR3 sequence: CASSQARRTIHGYTF. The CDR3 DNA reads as TGCGCCAGCAGCCAAGCCCGAAGGACTATCCATGGCTACACCTTC.

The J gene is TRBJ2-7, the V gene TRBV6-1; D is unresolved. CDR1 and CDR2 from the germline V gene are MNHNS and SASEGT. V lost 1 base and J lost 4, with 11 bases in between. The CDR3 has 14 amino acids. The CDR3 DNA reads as TGTGCCAGCAGTGAAGTGCGATCAGGTTACGAGCAGTACTTC. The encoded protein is CASSEVRSGYEQYF.

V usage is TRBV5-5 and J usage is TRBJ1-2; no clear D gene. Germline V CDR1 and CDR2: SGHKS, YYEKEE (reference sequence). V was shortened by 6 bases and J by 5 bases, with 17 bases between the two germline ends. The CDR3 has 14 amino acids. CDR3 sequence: CASTFLPGRYGYTF. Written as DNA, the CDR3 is TGTGCCAGCACCTTTCTCCCCGGGAGGTATGGCTACACCTTC.

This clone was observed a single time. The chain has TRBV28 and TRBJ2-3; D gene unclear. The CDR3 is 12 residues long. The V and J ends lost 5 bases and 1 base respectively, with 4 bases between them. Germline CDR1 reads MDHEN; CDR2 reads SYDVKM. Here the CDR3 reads CASSPGTDTQYF. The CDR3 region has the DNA TGTGCCAGCAGTCCGGGCACAGATACGCAGTATTTT.

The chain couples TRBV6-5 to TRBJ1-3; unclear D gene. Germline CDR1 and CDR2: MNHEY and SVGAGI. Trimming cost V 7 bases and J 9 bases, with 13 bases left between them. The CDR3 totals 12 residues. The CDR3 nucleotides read TGTGCCAGCACCCCAGGCATGGGCACCATATATTTT. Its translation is CASTPGMGTIYF.

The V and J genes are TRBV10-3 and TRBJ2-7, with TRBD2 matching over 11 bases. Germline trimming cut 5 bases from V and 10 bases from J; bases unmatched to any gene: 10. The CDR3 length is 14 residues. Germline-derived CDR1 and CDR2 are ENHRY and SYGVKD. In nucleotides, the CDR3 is TGTGCCATCAGTCAACTAGCGGGGGCCCTCCTCCAGTACTTC. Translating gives CAISQLAGALLQYF.

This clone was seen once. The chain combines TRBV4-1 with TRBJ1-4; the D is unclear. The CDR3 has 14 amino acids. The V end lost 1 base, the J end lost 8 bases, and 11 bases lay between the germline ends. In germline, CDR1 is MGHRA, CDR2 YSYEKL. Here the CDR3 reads CASSQGSLGEKLFF. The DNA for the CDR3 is TGCGCCAGCAGCCAAGGCAGTCTCGGGGAAAAACTGTTTTTT.

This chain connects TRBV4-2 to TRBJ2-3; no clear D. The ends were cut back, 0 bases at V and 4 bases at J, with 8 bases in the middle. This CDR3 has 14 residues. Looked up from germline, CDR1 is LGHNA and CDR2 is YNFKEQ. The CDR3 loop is CASSQERAPDTQYF. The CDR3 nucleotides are TGTGCCAGCAGCCAAGAAAGAGCTCCAGATACGCAGTATTTT.

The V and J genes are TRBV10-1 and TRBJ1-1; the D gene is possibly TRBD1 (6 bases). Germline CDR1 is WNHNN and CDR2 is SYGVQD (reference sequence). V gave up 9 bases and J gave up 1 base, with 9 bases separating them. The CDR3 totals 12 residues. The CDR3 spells CASSDRNTEAFF. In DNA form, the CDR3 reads TGCGCCAGTTCGGACAGGAACACTGAAGCTTTCTTT.

CDR3 amino acids: CASSGTGTGYEQYF. The DNA for the CDR3 is TGTGCCAGCAGTGGTACCGGGACAGGGTACGAGCAGTACTTC. The V call is TRBV27, the J call TRBJ2-7; 9 positions match TRBD1. The CDR3 extends over 14 amino acids. V gave up 5 bases and J gave up 4 bases; unmatched junction bases: 6. CDR1 MNHEY and CDR2 SMNVEV come from the germline V gene (reference sequence).

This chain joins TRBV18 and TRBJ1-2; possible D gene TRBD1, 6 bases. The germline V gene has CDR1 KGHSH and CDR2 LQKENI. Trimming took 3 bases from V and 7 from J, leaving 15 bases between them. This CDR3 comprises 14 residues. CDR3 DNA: TGTGCCAGCTCACCCACGTCCGGGGGGCTTGGCTACACCTTC. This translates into CASSPTSGGLGYTF.

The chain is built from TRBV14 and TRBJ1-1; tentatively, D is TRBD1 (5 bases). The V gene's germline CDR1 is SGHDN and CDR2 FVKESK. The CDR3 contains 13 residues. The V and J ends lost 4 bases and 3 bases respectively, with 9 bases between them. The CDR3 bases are TGTGCCAGCAGCCCGGACATTTACACTGAAGCTTTCTTT. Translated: CASSPDIYTEAFF.